These 27 T cell receptor beta chains share one sample of origin, sequenced in a study of T cells in Graves' hyperthyroidism and ophthalmopathy. TCR beta CDR3 sequences were amplified from RNA transcripts. In the first-round RT-PCR of the TCR CDR3, the HTBI primer set was used. TCRdb processed the multiplex PCR reads anew with MiXCR; each CDR3 protein has one entry. The table has hundreds of thousands of distinct CDR3 sequences, roughly 17% seen once; the top ten hold more than 15%. Sequenced input: blood. The source is a woman aged 18-29 years with Graves' hyperthyroidism.

Only a few counts were recorded for this clonotype. This chain joins TRBV4-1 and TRBJ2-7; 8 nucleotides agree with TRBD1. Germline assignment: CDR1 MGHRA and CDR2 YSYEKL. CDR3 length equals 14 residues. V gave up 3 bases and J gave up 3 bases; unmatched junction bases: 4. CDR3 sequence reads: CASSQTGQGYEQYF. Here the CDR3 DNA reads TGCGCCAGCAGCCAGACCGGACAGGGCTACGAGCAGTACTTC.

The sample holds a few counts of this clonotype. The V and J genes are TRBV6-1 and TRBJ2-5; 7 nucleotides align to TRBD1. The CDR3 is made up of 13 amino acids. Losses at the gene ends were 11 bases for V and 1 base for J; bases not matched to a gene: 7. CDR1 is MNHNS, CDR2 SASEGT, per germline. The CDR3, as DNA: TGTGCCGCCGGGACAGCTATCCAAGAGACCCAGTACTTC. Translation: CAAGTAIQETQYF.

V gene TRBV28 combines with J gene TRBJ2-7, with D perhaps TRBD1 (5 bases). The CDR3 spans 15 residues. Germline CDR1 is MDHEN and CDR2 is SYDVKM. The V end lost 2 bases, the J end lost 2 bases, and 13 bases lay between the germline ends. The CDR3 loop reads CASSLLQGRAYEQYF. The CDR3 region has the DNA TGTGCCAGCAGTTTACTTCAGGGAAGGGCCTACGAGCAGTACTTC.

In this sample, this clonotype turned up many times. The V gene is TRBV30, the J gene TRBJ2-1; 13 nucleotides align to TRBD2. Trimming cost V 5 bases and J 8 bases; bases outside gene matches: 9. The CDR3 length is 15 residues. In germline, CDR1 is GTSNPN, CDR2 SVGIG (reference sequence). This CDR3 is CAWGGGLAGRDEQFF. The CDR3 DNA reads as TGTGCCTGGGGTGGGGGACTAGCGGGACGAGATGAGCAGTTCTTC.

This clonotype was observed many times. The gene calls are TRBV7-9 and TRBJ2-3; no reliable D call. From germline, CDR1 is SEHNR and CDR2 FQNEAQ (reference sequence). Trimming left V 5 bases short and J 4 bases short, with 7 bases between. The length of the CDR3 is 12 residues. The CDR3 loop is CASSPAPDTQYF. In DNA form, the CDR3 reads TGTGCCAGCAGCCCAGCCCCAGATACGCAGTATTTT.

V gene TRBV7-9 combines with J gene TRBJ1-2; 9 nucleotides agree with TRBD1. The CDR3 is 14 residues long. The V segment lost 2 bases and the J segment 8 bases; nucleotides outside the gene matches: 6. Germline V gene sequence: CDR1 SEHNR, CDR2 FQNEAQ (reference sequence). CDR3 in amino acids: CASSLSDRGGGYTF. Here the CDR3 DNA reads TGTGCCAGCAGCTTATCGGACAGGGGAGGGGGCTACACCTTC.

The chain's CDR3 is CSARELTGAHYNEQFF. CDR3 DNA: TGCAGTGCTAGAGAGTTAACGGGAGCACACTACAATGAGCAGTTCTTC. The rearrangement joins TRBV20-1 to TRBJ2-1; tentatively, D is TRBD2 (6 bases). The CDR3 contains 16 residues. CDR1 and CDR2 (germline): DFQATT, SNEGSKA (reference sequence). Trimming took 0 bases from V and 3 from J, leaving 15 bases between them.

At least ten counts were recorded for this clonotype. This chain joins TRBV7-2 and TRBJ1-2; no firm D call. The ends were cut back, 1 base at V and 8 bases at J, with 14 bases in the middle. Germline V gene sequence: CDR1 SGHTA, CDR2 FQGNSA. CDR3 length: 14 amino acids. CDR3 in DNA: TGTGCCAGCAGCTTAGATCCGGCGAGGTCAGGCTACACCTTC. It specifies CASSLDPARSGYTF.

The sample holds a few counts of this clonotype. The rearrangement links TRBV12-3 or TRBV12-4 to TRBJ2-5, with D possibly being TRBD1 (6 bases). The V end was cut by 3 bases, the J end by 9 bases, with 17 bases between. The CDR3 is made up of 14 amino acids. This CDR3 is CASSFSGVQEAQYF. CDR3 DNA sequence: TGTGCCAGCAGTTTTTCAGGGGTCCAGGAGGCCCAGTACTTC.

This clonotype was picked up many times. The chain has TRBV7-6 and TRBJ2-2; D uncertain. The V gene lost 2 bases and the J gene lost 5 bases, with 12 bases spanning the gap. Per the germline V gene, CDR1 is SGHVS and CDR2 is FNYEAQ. The CDR3 is made up of 15 amino acids. Here the CDR3 reads CASSLIRRSTGELFF. The CDR3 coding sequence is TGTGCCAGCAGCTTAATACGCAGGAGTACCGGGGAGCTGTTTTTT.

This clonotype has a count of ten or more. The chain carries TRBV28 and TRBJ2-7; tentative D call: TRBD2 (5 bases). V lost 2 bases and J 3 bases, leaving 11 bases between the germline ends. CDR3 length equals 14 residues. The germline V gene encodes CDR1 MDHEN and CDR2 SYDVKM. CDR3 region: CASSLEAEVYEQYF. The DNA of the CDR3 is TGTGCCAGCAGTTTAGAAGCGGAGGTCTACGAGCAGTACTTC.

This clonotype was found many times. This chain links TRBV5-1 with TRBJ1-2, with TRBD1 matching over 9 bases. CDR3 length: 13 amino acids. Germline CDR1 SGHRS, CDR2 YFSETQ. V shed 3 bases and J 5 bases; nucleotides not matched to a gene: 2. The CDR3 bases are TGCGCCAGCAGCTGGGGGACAGGGTATGGCTACACCTTC. Its protein product is CASSWGTGYGYTF.

This clonotype was detected only a few times. The chain carries TRBV6-4 and TRBJ2-1, with TRBD2 identical over 7 bases. This CDR3 contains 13 residues. J lost 10 bases, V lost 3 bases, and 6 bases had no gene match. Germline V gives CDR1 MRHNA, CDR2 SNTAGT. CDR3 coding DNA: TGTGCCAGCAGTGAGGGCGGGAGCTTGGAGCAGTTCTTC. It yields the protein CASSEGGSLEQFF.

This clonotype has more than one count but fewer than ten. The V and J genes are TRBV7-3 and TRBJ2-7, with a tentative D call TRBD2 (7 bases). The CDR3 sequence is 16 residues long. Trimming cost V 5 bases and J 2 bases, with 19 bases left between them. In germline, CDR1 is SGHTA, CDR2 FQGTGA. In nucleotides, the CDR3 is TGTGCCAGCAGCCCCGATGGCGGGGGCGCTCCCTACGAGCAGTACTTC. Protein product: CASSPDGGGAPYEQYF.

This chain links TRBV20-1 with TRBJ2-3, with 8 bases fitting TRBD2. Unmatched junction bases numbered 15, after V lost 5 bases and J lost 2 bases. CDR1 and CDR2 (germline): DFQATT, SNEGSKA (reference sequence). The CDR3 spans 17 residues. CDR3 coding DNA: TGCAGTGCTGGGGGGATTAGCGGGATCCAGTACACAGATACGCAGTATTTT. Its protein product is CSAGGISGIQYTDTQYF.

This clonotype was seen at least ten times. This sequence joins TRBV11-2 and TRBJ2-7; D unresolved. Germline V gene data show CDR1 as SGHAT and CDR2 as FQNNGV. V shed 3 bases and J shed 5 bases, with 17 bases lying between them. The CDR3 extends over 15 amino acids. CDR3 protein: CASSFSLQGMDEQYF. The CDR3 DNA reads TGTGCCAGCAGCTTCTCCCTCCAAGGTATGGACGAGCAGTACTTC. Combining the CDR3 with reference TRBV11-2 and TRBJ2-7 gives the whole variable domain EAGVAQSPRYKIIEKRQSVAFWCNPISGHATLYWYQQILGQGPKLLIQFQNNGVVDDSQLPKDRFSAERLKGVDSTLKIQPAKLEDSAVYLCASSFSLQGMDEQYFGPGTRLTVT.

There are a few counts of this clonotype. V gene TRBV5-4 combines with J gene TRBJ2-2; 9 nucleotides line up with TRBD1. Germline-derived CDR1 and CDR2 are SGHNT and YYREEE (reference sequence). With 9 bases clipped from V and 1 base from J, the junction kept 4 bases outside the gene matches. There are 14 residues in the CDR3. The CDR3 is CATRQGVNTGELFF. The CDR3 bases are TGTGCCACCAGACAGGGGGTGAACACCGGGGAGCTGTTTTTT.

The genes are TRBV5-1 and TRBJ2-7, with D perhaps TRBD2 (6 bases). There are 14 residues in the CDR3. Trimming pared 4 bases from V and 0 bases from J, leaving 11 bases between. The germline gives CDR1 SGHRS, CDR2 YFSETQ. The DNA for the CDR3 is TGCGCCAGCAGCCATCTAGCGCGCTCCTACGAGCAGTACTTC. As protein: CASSHLARSYEQYF.

V usage is TRBV20-1 and J usage is TRBJ1-2, with 10 bases identical to TRBD1. V shed 6 bases, J shed 4 bases, and the junction held 5 bases outside the gene matches. The CDR3 loop spans 13 amino acids. The germline V gene has CDR1 DFQATT and CDR2 SNEGSKA (reference sequence). CDR3 sequence: CSADRQGAYGYTF. The CDR3 nucleotides are TGCAGTGCCGACCGACAGGGGGCCTATGGCTACACCTTC.

This clonotype came up many times. CDR3: CASSLDAAPVGGQFF. In DNA, the CDR3 is TGTGCCAGCAGCTTAGATGCCGCCCCGGTTGGAGGGCAGTTCTTC. This chain joins TRBV11-2 and TRBJ2-1; weak D call: TRBD2 (5 bases). V was trimmed by 0 bases and J by 12 bases, leaving 18 bases between them. The CDR3 is 15 amino acids. Germline V CDR1 and CDR2: SGHAT, FQNNGV.

This clonotype was observed many times. The chain couples TRBV12-3 or TRBV12-4 to TRBJ1-1; D may be TRBD1 (5 bases). The CDR3 consists of 13 residues. The V and J ends lost 8 bases and 1 base respectively, with 11 bases between them. CDR3 sequence reads: CASGRQTNTEAFF. The CDR3 nucleotides are TGTGCCAGCGGAAGACAGACGAACACTGAAGCTTTCTTT.

In regard to this clonotype: With a much larger clone just one base away, this may be a read error. The gene calls are TRBV18 and TRBJ2-7; 8 bases fit TRBD1. This CDR3 contains 15 residues. J lost 3 bases, V lost 0 bases, and 4 bases had no gene match. In germline, CDR1 is KGHSH, CDR2 LQKENI. The DNA of the CDR3 is TGTGCCAGCTCACCACCGGACACAGGGGGCTACGAGCAGTACTTC. Translation: CASSPPDTGGYEQYF. Based on the CDR3 plus reference TRBV18 and TRBJ2-7, the full variable domain is NAGVMQNPRHLVRRRGQEARLRCSPMKGHSHVYWYRQLPEEGLKFMVYLQKENIIDESGMPKERFSAEFPKEGPSILRIQQVVRGDSAAYFCASSPPDTGGYEQYFGPGTRLTVT.

The V call is TRBV12-3 or TRBV12-4, the J call TRBJ1-5; D uncertain. This CDR3 has 13 residues. V was trimmed by 4 bases and J by 2 bases, leaving 6 bases between them. The CDR3 DNA is TGTGCCAGCAGTTATTGGGGCAATCAGCCCCAGCATTTT. Its translation is CASSYWGNQPQHF.

The chain employs TRBV24-1 and TRBJ1-2; D gene ambiguous. The V gene's germline CDR1 is KGHDR and CDR2 SFDVKD. The CDR3 is made up of 11 amino acids. V was cut by 10 bases and J by 8 bases, with 13 bases left in between. The CDR3 protein is CATAGSSGYTF. DNA of the CDR3: TGTGCCACGGCAGGTTCTAGCGGCTACACCTTC.

With respect to this clonotype: This may come from a read error, since a much larger clone is one base off. The V call is TRBV20-1, the J call TRBJ2-7; weak D call: TRBD1 (6 bases). With 5 bases removed from V and 0 bases from J, the gap between germline ends came to 17 bases. The CDR3 extends over 15 amino acids. In germline, CDR1 is DFQATT, CDR2 SNEGSKA (reference sequence). CDR3 protein: CSAYTTGGGSYEQYF. The CDR3 DNA is TGCAGTGCTTATACGACAGGAGGTGGCTCCTACGAGCAGTACTTC.

This clonotype was counted a few times. The chain is built from TRBV9 and TRBJ1-1, with D possibly being TRBD1 (6 bases). V lost 4 bases and J lost 4, with 20 bases in between. Germline CDR1 reads SGDLS; CDR2 reads YYNGEE. This CDR3 is 16 amino acids long. The CDR3 coding sequence is TGTGCCAGCAGCCGATATCAATTCGACAGGACCACTGAAGCTTTCTTT. Protein sequence: CASSRYQFDRTTEAFF.

V usage is TRBV11-2 and J usage is TRBJ2-7, with D possibly TRBD1 on 6 matching bases. The CDR3 totals 14 residues. The germline V gene has CDR1 SGHAT and CDR2 FQNNGV. Trimming shortened V by 3 bases and J by 3 bases, and 12 bases separated the two germline ends. This chain's CDR3 is CASSFRDKGYEQYF. The CDR3 region has the DNA TGTGCCAGCAGCTTTAGGGACAAGGGCTACGAGCAGTACTTC.